This TCR beta chain emerged from a study of blood T cell repertoires in COVID-19. Across the study: T cells, B-cell-depleted T cells, or PBMCs supplied cDNA or gDNA.

The V end was cut by 6 bases, the J end by 4 bases, with 13 bases between. Per the germline V gene, CDR1 is SNHLY and CDR2 is FYNNEI. This CDR3 contains 15 residues. This clone was seen just once. Libraries were prepared by immunoSEQ multiplex PCR; TCRdb keeps only in-frame clonotypes and omits some of them. Among 300,000 to 400,000 clones listed, 80% to 90% were seen once. The sequence derives from a man between 25 and 39 years old who had recovered from COVID-19. The sample comprised PBMCs or T cells enriched from blood (not recorded which). The J gene is TRBJ1-6, the V gene TRBV2, with no clear D. CDR3 amino acids: CASSPTDHYNSPLHF. DNA for the CDR3: TGTGCCAGCAGCCCCACAGACCATTATAATTCACCCCTCCACTTT.